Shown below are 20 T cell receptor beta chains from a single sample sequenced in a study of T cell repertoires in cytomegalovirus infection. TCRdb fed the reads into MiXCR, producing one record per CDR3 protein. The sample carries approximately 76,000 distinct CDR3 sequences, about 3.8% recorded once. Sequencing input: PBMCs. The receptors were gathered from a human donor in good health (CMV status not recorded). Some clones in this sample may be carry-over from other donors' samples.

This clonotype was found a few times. CDR3 DNA: TGTGCCAGCAGTTTGCGCGAGCAGTACTTC. It encodes CASSLREQYF. The genes are TRBV28 and TRBJ2-7; D gene uncertain. The CDR3 contains 10 residues. CDR1 and CDR2 from the germline V gene are MDHEN and SYDVKM. V was clipped by 3 bases and J by 6 bases, with 3 bases between them.

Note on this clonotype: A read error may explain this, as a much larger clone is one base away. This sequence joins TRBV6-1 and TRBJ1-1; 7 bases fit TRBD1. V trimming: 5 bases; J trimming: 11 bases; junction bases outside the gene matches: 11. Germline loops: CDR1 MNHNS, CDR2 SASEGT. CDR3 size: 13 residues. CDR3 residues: CASSCGGRGQAFF. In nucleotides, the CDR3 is TGTGCCAGCAGTTGCGGGGGAAGGGGGCAGGCTTTCTTT.

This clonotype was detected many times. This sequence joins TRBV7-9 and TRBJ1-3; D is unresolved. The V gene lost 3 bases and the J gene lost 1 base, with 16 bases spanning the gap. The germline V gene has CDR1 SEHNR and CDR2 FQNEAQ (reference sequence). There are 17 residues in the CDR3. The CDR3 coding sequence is TGTGCCAGCAGCTTCCTCTCGTGGGTCCAATCTGGAAACACCATATATTTT. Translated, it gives CASSFLSWVQSGNTIYF.

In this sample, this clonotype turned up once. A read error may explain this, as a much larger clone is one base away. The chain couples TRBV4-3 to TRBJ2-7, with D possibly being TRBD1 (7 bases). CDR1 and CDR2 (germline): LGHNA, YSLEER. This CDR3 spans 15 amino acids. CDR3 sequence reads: CAGSQAQGGDYEQYF. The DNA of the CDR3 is TGCGCCGGCAGCCAAGCTCAGGGGGGAGACTACGAGCAGTACTTC.

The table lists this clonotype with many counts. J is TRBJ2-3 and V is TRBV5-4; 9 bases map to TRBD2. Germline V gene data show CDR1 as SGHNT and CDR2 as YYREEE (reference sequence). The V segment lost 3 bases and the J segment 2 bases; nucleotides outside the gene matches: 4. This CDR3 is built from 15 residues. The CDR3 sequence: CASSSRLAATDTQYF. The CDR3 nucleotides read TGTGCCAGCAGCTCCAGACTAGCGGCCACAGATACGCAGTATTTT.

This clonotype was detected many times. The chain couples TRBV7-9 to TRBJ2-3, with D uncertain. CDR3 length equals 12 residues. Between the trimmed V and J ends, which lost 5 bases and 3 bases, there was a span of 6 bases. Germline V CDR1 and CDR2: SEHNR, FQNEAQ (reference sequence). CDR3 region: CASSVLTDTQYF. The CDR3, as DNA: TGTGCCAGCAGCGTCTTAACAGATACGCAGTATTTT.

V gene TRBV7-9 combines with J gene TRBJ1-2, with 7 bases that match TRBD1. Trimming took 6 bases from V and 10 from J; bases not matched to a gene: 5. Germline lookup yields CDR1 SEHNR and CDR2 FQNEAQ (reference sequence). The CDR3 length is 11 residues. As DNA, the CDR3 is TGTGCCAGCAGACGACAGGGATTCTACACCTTC. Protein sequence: CASRRQGFYTF.

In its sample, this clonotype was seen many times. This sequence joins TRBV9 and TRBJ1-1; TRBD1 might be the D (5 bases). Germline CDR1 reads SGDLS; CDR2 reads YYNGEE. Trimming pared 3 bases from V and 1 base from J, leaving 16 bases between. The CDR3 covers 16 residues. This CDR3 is CASSAREGLGNTEAFF. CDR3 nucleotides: TGTGCCAGCAGCGCCCGAGAGGGGCTGGGGAACACTGAAGCTTTCTTT.

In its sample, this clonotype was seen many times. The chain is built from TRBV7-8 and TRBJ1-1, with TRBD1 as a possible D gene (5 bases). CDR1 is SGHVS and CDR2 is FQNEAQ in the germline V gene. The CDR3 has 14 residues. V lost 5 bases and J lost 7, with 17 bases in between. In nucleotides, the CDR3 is TGTGCCAGCAGCCCAGCCGGGGGACCCGATGAAGCTTTCTTT. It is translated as CASSPAGGPDEAFF.

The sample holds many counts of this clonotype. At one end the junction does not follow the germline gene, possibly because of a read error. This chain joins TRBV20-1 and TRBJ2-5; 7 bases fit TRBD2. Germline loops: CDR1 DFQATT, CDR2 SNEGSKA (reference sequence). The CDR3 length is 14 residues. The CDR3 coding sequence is TGCAGTGCCCGACTAGCTTTTGGCCCAGAGGCCCAGTACTTC. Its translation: CSARLAFGPEAQYF.

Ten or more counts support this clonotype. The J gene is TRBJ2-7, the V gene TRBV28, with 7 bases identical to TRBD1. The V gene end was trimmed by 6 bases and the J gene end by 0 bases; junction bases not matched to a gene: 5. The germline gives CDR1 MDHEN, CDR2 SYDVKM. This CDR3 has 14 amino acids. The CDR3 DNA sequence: TGTGCCAGCAGAACAGGGGCCCTCTCCTACGAGCAGTACTTC. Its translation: CASRTGALSYEQYF.

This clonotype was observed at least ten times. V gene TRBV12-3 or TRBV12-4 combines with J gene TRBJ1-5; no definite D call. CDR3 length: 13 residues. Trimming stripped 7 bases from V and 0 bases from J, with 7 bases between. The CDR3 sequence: CASIGNSNQPQHF. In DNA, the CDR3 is TGTGCCAGCATAGGAAATAGCAATCAGCCCCAGCATTTT.

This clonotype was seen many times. In DNA form, the CDR3 reads TGCGCCAGCAGCCTTAAGAGGGACAATAGTGAGCAGTTCTTC. Protein: CASSLKRDNSEQFF. The chain employs TRBV5-1 and TRBJ2-1; D is possibly TRBD1 (6 bases). The CDR3 loop spans 14 amino acids. Germline assignment: CDR1 SGHRS and CDR2 YFSETQ. V was trimmed by 4 bases and J by 9 bases, leaving 17 bases between them. Filled out from reference TRBV5-1 and TRBJ2-1, the complete variable domain reads KAGVTQTPRYLIKTRGQQVTLSCSPISGHRSVSWYQQTPGQGLQFLFEYFSETQRNKGNFPGRFSGRQFSNSRSEMNVSTLELGDSALYLCASSLKRDNSEQFFGPGTRLTVL.

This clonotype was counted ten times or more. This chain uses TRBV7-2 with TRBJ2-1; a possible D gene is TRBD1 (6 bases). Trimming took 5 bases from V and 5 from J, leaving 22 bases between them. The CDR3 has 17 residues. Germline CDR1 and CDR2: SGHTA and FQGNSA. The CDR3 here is CASSSLPGTKNNNEQFF. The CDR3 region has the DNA TGTGCCAGCAGCAGTCTTCCCGGGACAAAGAATAACAATGAGCAGTTCTTC.

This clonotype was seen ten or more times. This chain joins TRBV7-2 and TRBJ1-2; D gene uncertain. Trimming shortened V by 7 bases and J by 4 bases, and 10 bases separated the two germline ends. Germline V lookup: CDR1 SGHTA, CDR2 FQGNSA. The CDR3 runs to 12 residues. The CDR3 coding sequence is TGTGCCAGCAAGGTTGGTCCCTATGGCTACACCTTC. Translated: CASKVGPYGYTF.

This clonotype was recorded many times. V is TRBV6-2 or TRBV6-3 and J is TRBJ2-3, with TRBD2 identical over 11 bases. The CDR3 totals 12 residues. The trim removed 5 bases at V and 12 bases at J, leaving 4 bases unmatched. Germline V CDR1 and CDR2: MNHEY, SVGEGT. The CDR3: CASSPGLAGQYF. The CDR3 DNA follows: TGTGCCAGCAGTCCCGGACTAGCGGGCCAGTATTTT.

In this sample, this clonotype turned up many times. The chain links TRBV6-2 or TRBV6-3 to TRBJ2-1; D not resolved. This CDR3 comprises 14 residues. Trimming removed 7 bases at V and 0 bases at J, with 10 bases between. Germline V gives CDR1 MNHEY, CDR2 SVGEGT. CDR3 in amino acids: CASTYESSYNEQFF. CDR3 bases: TGTGCCAGCACGTACGAAAGCTCCTACAATGAGCAGTTCTTC.

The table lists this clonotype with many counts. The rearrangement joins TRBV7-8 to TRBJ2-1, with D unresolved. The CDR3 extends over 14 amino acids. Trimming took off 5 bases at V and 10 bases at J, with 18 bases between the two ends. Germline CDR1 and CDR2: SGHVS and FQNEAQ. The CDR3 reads CASSTRWSPREQFF. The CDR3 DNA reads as TGTGCCAGCAGCACCCGGTGGTCACCGCGCGAGCAGTTCTTC.

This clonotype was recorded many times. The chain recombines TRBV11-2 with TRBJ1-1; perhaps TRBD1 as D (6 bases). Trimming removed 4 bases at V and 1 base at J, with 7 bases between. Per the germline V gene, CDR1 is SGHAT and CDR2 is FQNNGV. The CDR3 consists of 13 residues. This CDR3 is CASSSDRNTEAFF. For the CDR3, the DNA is TGTGCCAGCAGCTCGGACAGGAACACTGAAGCTTTCTTT.

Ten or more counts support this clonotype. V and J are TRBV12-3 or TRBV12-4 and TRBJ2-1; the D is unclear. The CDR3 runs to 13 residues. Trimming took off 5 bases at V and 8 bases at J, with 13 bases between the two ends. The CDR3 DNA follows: TGTGCCAGCAGTCCAACCCTCGAATATGAGCAGTTCTTC. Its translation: CASSPTLEYEQFF.